This TCR beta chain stems from a study of post-analysis software for immune sequencing data. Findings and limits, study-wide: Compared with controls, patients had more of five TRBV segments, including TRBV5-6, TRBV5-1 and TRBV20-1.

The authors incorporated unique molecular identifiers into the TCR beta cDNA libraries. Via MiXCR, TCRdb re-called the PCR reads, giving one row per CDR3 protein. The sample has about 680,000 distinct CDR3 sequences, over 45% seen once. This CDR3 has 14 amino acids. Trimming took 0 bases from V and 3 from J, leaving 7 bases between them. In germline, CDR1 is LGHNA, CDR2 YSLEER. In regard to this clonotype: Its antigen is unknown.

This sequence originates from a girl aged 2-10 years with multiple sclerosis. Sequenced: blood. The chain links TRBV4-3 to TRBJ2-3; D is uncertain. CDR3 sequence (DNA): TGCGCCAGCAGCCAAGATGGTAGAACAGATACGCAGTATTTT. Translated: CASSQDGRTDTQYF.